These 14 T cell receptor beta chains were all obtained from the same sample, sequenced in a study of T cells in Graves' hyperthyroidism and ophthalmopathy. The CDR3 regions of TCR beta were amplified from RNA transcripts. The primer set for the first-round RT-PCR of the TCR CDR3 was HTBI. TCRdb reprocessed the multiplex PCR reads with MiXCR, giving one entry per CDR3 protein. This sample has over 250,000 distinct CDR3 sequences; 25% to 30% occur once, and the top ten carry about a quarter. Sequenced material: blood. The receptors derive from a middle-aged man with Graves' hyperthyroidism that later progressed to Graves' ophthalmopathy.

In its sample, this clonotype was seen many times. CDR3 sequence reads: CAWNRANNQPQHF. As DNA, the CDR3 is TGTGCCTGGAACAGGGCAAACAATCAGCCCCAGCATTTT. The V gene is TRBV30, the J gene TRBJ1-5; D is perhaps TRBD1 (6 bases). Germline V lookup: CDR1 GTSNPN, CDR2 SVGIG (reference sequence). V was pared by 4 bases and J by 3 bases, with 10 bases between. This CDR3 spans 13 amino acids.

This clonotype was detected only a few times. A much bigger clone sits one base away, suggesting this may be a read error. The J gene is TRBJ1-2, the V gene TRBV4-1; D ambiguous. Trimming took 2 bases from V and 8 from J, leaving 15 bases between them. The CDR3 runs to 14 residues. The germline V gene has CDR1 MGHRA and CDR2 YSYEKL. DNA of the CDR3: TGCGCCAGCAGCCAAAATATCTCAAGGGAAGGCTACACCTTC. Residues: CASSQNISREGYTF.

This clonotype was seen many times. This chain connects TRBV2 to TRBJ1-2, with a possible D match to TRBD1 (5 bases). The CDR3 totals 13 residues. Germline CDR1 reads SNHLY; CDR2 reads FYNNEI. Trimming stripped 7 bases from V and 3 bases from J, with 12 bases between. In nucleotides, the CDR3 is TGTGCCAGCATAATAGGCAGGGACTATGGCTACACCTTC. This sequence encodes CASIIGRDYGYTF.

This clonotype came up many times. J is TRBJ2-3 and V is TRBV6-2 or TRBV6-3, with 8 bases fitting TRBD2. V shed 10 bases and J 9 bases; nucleotides not matched to a gene: 15. Germline loops: CDR1 MNHEY, CDR2 SVGEGT. CDR3 length equals 14 residues. CDR3: CATLYGGAAVTQYF. The DNA of the CDR3 is TGTGCCACCCTTTACGGGGGGGCGGCGGTAACGCAGTATTTT.

The table lists this clonotype with many counts. The V and J genes are TRBV4-2 and TRBJ1-1; TRBD1 might be the D (5 bases). The CDR3 loop spans 14 amino acids. Trimming stripped 2 bases from V and 2 bases from J, with 9 bases between. CDR1 and CDR2 (germline): LGHNA, YNFKEQ. CDR3 sequence: CASSQLTANTEAFF. DNA for the CDR3: TGTGCCAGCAGCCAATTGACAGCCAACACTGAAGCTTTCTTT.

This clonotype was counted once. The chain is built from TRBV20-1 and TRBJ2-7, with 7 bases lining up with TRBD1. The CDR3 extends over 13 amino acids. J was trimmed by 2 bases and V by 5 bases; bases with no gene match: 6. Germline V CDR1 and CDR2: DFQATT, SNEGSKA (reference sequence). The chain's CDR3 is CSARDSFTYEQYF. DNA of the CDR3: TGCAGTGCTCGGGACAGCTTCACCTACGAGCAGTACTTC.

There are many counts of this clonotype. The chain employs TRBV13 and TRBJ1-1, with TRBD1 matching over 9 bases. The germline V gene has CDR1 PRHDT and CDR2 FYEKMQ (reference sequence). V dropped 4 bases and J dropped 3; count of bases not matched to a gene: 12. The length of the CDR3 is 17 residues. The CDR3 DNA is TGTGCCAGCAGCTCCGGGCGGGGACAGGGAAGGTACACTGAAGCTTTCTTT. It is translated as CASSSGRGQGRYTEAFF.

The table lists this clonotype with many counts. This chain joins TRBV12-3 or TRBV12-4 and TRBJ2-7; TRBD2 might be the D (5 bases). This CDR3 has 12 residues. V was pared by 3 bases and J by 5 bases, with 8 bases between. The CDR3 DNA is TGTGCCAGCAGTTTTTGGCGGGACGAGCAGTACTTC. Protein sequence: CASSFWRDEQYF.

The CDR3 DNA reads TGTGCCTGGAGTGTACGAACAGGGTTCCAAGAGACCCAGTACTTC. Translated, it gives CAWSVRTGFQETQYF. The chain carries TRBV30 and TRBJ2-5; D might be TRBD1 (6 bases). This CDR3 comprises 15 residues. V dropped 0 bases and J dropped 1 base, with 12 bases sitting between them. CDR1 GTSNPN and CDR2 SVGIG come from the germline V gene (reference sequence).

This chain uses TRBV2 with TRBJ1-1; no clear D. V dropped 7 bases and J dropped 4 bases, with 19 bases sitting between them. Germline loops: CDR1 SNHLY, CDR2 FYNNEI. This CDR3 has 15 residues. The CDR3 here is CASTRGGGRGTEAFF. The CDR3 DNA reads TGTGCCAGCACTCGGGGTGGAGGACGGGGCACTGAAGCTTTCTTT.

This clonotype was seen at least ten times. The chain uses TRBV7-6 and TRBJ1-3; D perhaps matches TRBD1 (6 bases). The V gene lost 5 bases and the J gene lost 9 bases, with 20 bases spanning the gap. The CDR3 has 15 residues. The germline CDR1 and CDR2 sequences are SGHVS and FNYEAQ. CDR3 sequence: CASSPSTGRISTIYF. CDR3 DNA sequence: TGTGCCAGCAGCCCATCAACAGGGAGGATAAGCACCATATATTTT.

This clonotype was observed many times. V gene TRBV19 combines with J gene TRBJ1-5; D is ambiguous. The ends were cut back, 5 bases at V and 6 bases at J, with 23 bases in the middle. Germline V gene lookup returns CDR1 LNHDA and CDR2 SQIVND (reference sequence). CDR3 length: 17 residues. The CDR3 region has the DNA TGTGCCAGTAGTCCGAATCCAACCGGGAGGTCGGCTCAGCCCCAGCATTTT. Translation: CASSPNPTGRSAQPQHF.

In its sample, this clonotype was seen a few times. The rearrangement links TRBV20-1 to TRBJ2-5; D uncertain. V dropped 3 bases and J dropped 7 bases, with 9 bases sitting between them. This CDR3 region has 11 residues. Germline CDR1 and CDR2: DFQATT and SNEGSKA (reference sequence). The CDR3 sequence is CSAREGGTQYF. Written as DNA, the CDR3 is TGCAGTGCTAGGGAAGGCGGGACCCAGTACTTC.

V gene TRBV11-2 combines with J gene TRBJ2-7, with no clear D. V lost 5 bases to trimming and J lost 2 bases, with 10 bases between them. Germline V CDR1 and CDR2: SGHAT, FQNNGV. The CDR3 has 13 residues. The CDR3 DNA sequence: TGTGCCAGCAGCATTCGGGCCACCTACGAGCAGTACTTC. Its protein product is CASSIRATYEQYF.